This T cell receptor beta chain was sequenced in a study of cytomegalovirus exposure and HLA in healthy donors. Study-level results: Most TCR beta V segments were productive about 90% or about 30% of the time in an earlier analysis. Fewer N-insertions (relative to the 666-donor mean) were reportedly seen in an Asian-associated ancestry cluster in a later analysis. V- and J-gene trimming of TCR beta was linked (in a later analysis) to a missense DCLRE1C variant.

About this clone itself: What it binds is not known.

PCR employed 60 Vbeta and 13 Jbeta primers. Authors' processing steps: Some 11 million of the approximately 80 million unique TCR beta chains counted in a later analysis were shared. Sequenced by immunoSEQ multiplex PCR; TCRdb stores in-frame clones only, minus some. V and J calls and clone size are given by that table; D and trimming were obtained from the DNA. The sample lists about 200,000 clones, under 80% occurring once. Per the germline V gene, CDR1 is SGHRS and CDR2 is YFSETQ. This CDR3 is built from 15 residues. This clonotype was obtained from a girl aged 2 to 9 in good health and CMV-seronegative. Sequencing input: PBMCs. The gene calls are TRBV5-1 and TRBJ2-5, with D possibly TRBD2 on 6 matching bases. The DNA end favors TRBJ2-7, so the J call may be wrong. The CDR3 sequence is CASSLGWGLTYEQYF. Here the CDR3 DNA reads TGCGCCAGCAGCTTGGGGTGGGGACTGACCTACGAGCAGTACTTC.